These T cell receptor beta chains were read from a single sample in a study of PD-1 blockade in classical Hodgkin lymphoma. Libraries were prepared by immunoSEQ multiplex PCR; TCRdb keeps only in-frame clonotypes and omits some of them. The sample includes about 75,000 clones, 85% to 95% of them seen just once. This specimen consisted of peripheral blood mononuclear cells (PBMCs), obtained at baseline. The source is a human donor with classical Hodgkin lymphoma. Each CDR3 is given with its conserved first and last residue. D genes are given only for firm matches. Size is omitted from some rows. Given values are once, few, many or a class for expanded clones.

J | D | V | size | DNA | CDR3
TRBJ1-5 | TRBD1 | TRBV27 | . | TGTGCCAGCAGTTCAGGACAGGGGGTATTTCTCCAGCATTTT | CASSSGQGVFLQHF
TRBJ1-2 | TRBD1 | TRBV5-1 | . | TGCGCCAGCAGCTTGGCGGGACAGGGAAATGGCTACACCTTC | CASSLAGQGNGYTF
TRBJ2-3 | . | TRBV6-1 | . | TGTGCCAGCAGCCGGAGCAGGAGCACAGATACGCAGTATTTT | CASSRSRSTDTQYF
TRBJ2-5 | TRBD2 | TRBV5-1 | . | TGCGCCAGCGGAAGCGGGGGGATGGAGACCCAGTACTTC | CASGSGGMETQYF
TRBJ2-1 | . | TRBV6-1 | . | TGTGCCAGCATGAGCTTGGAAGGTTTCAATGAGCAGTTCTTC | CASMSLEGFNEQFF
TRBJ2-1 | . | TRBV19 | . | TGTGCCAGGGACTCGGGCAATGAGCAGTTCTTC | CARDSGNEQFF
TRBJ2-4 | . | TRBV13 | . | TGTGCCAGCAGCTTAGGCCTTGGCCCCCAGTGGAGGGTGGCCAAAAACATTCAGTACTTC | CASSLGLGPQWRVAKNIQYF
TRBJ2-7 | TRBD2 | TRBV6-1 | . | TGTGCCAGCAGTGTTCGGTCACAGACCGGGACTAGCTTCTCCTACGAGCAGTACTTC | CASSVRSQTGTSFSYEQYF
TRBJ2-7 | TRBD2 | TRBV4-1 | . | TGCGCCAGCAGCCCCGCAGCGGGAGTTCCCTCCTACGAGCAGTACTTC | CASSPAAGVPSYEQYF
TRBJ2-7 | . | TRBV4-2 | . | TGTGCCAGCAGCCAAGATCAACAGGGCGAGCAGTACTTC | CASSQDQQGEQYF
TRBJ2-7 | . | TRBV4-1 | . | TGCGCCAGCAGCCAAGTTCCGATGCCCATCCCCTACGAGCAGTACTTC | CASSQVPMPIPYEQYF
TRBJ2-7 | . | TRBV7-3 | few | TGTGCCAGCAGCTTAAGTCACTCCTACGAGCAGTACTTC | CASSLSHSYEQYF